This is a list of T cell receptor beta chains from one sample in a study of technical replicates of blood from a few donors. Profiling relied on immunoSEQ multiplex PCR, and the TCRdb table lists in-frame clones only, not all of them. The sample comprises roughly 85,000 clones, about 93% of which are singletons, and 0.26% rests with the top ten. The sequenced material came from T cells isolated from PBMCs. The receptors derive from a human donor in good health. Each CDR3 is given with its conserved first and last residue. The D gene is left open where the match is weak. Clone size is stated in some rows and not others, as once, few, many or a class when expanded.

v_call	d_call	clone_size	j_call	cdr3_nt	cdr3_aa
TRBV21-1	-	-	TRBJ2-1	TGTGCCAGCCCTAGACAGGGGAGGCACAATGAGCAGTTCTTC	CASPRQGRHNEQFF
TRBV4-1	-	-	TRBJ1-1	TGCGCCAGCAGCCGTCTCGGAGGCGGTCAGGACACTGAAGCTTTCTTT	CASSRLGGGQDTEAFF
TRBV5-4	-	-	TRBJ1-2	TGTGCCAGCAGCTTGGACAGCTCCCGGGGCTACACCTTC	CASSLDSSRGYTF
TRBV6-5	TRBD1	-	TRBJ2-7	TGTGCCAGCAGGTCCGGGACAGGGGGCTCCTACGAGCAGTACTTC	CASRSGTGGSYEQYF
TRBV2	TRBD1	-	TRBJ1-1	TGTGCCAGCAGCTCGGACAGGGGCACTGAAGCTTTCTTT	CASSSDRGTEAFF
TRBV28	-	-	TRBJ2-7	TGTGCCAGCAGCCGAAGACATATGTCATCCTACGAGCAGTACTTC	CASSRRHMSSYEQYF
TRBV7-2	-	-	TRBJ1-5	TGTGCCAGCAGCACCGGGATTCGAGGGAGCAATCAGCCCCAGCATTTT	CASSTGIRGSNQPQHF
TRBV11-3	TRBD1	once	TRBJ1-2	TGTGCCAGCAGCGACAGGGCTAACTATGGCTACACCTTC	CASSDRANYGYTF
TRBV6-5	TRBD2	-	TRBJ2-7	TGTGCCAGCAGTACCCTTGTGGCGGGAGGGTGGTACTTC	CASSTLVAGGWYF
TRBV9	-	once	TRBJ1-2	TGTGCCAGCAGCGCAGGGGTACAGCTACTCAACTATGGCTACACCTTC	CASSAGVQLLNYGYTF
TRBV29-1	TRBD1	-	TRBJ2-7	TGCAGCGTTGAAGTAGGACAGGGGGGTCACTACGAGCAGTACTTC	CSVEVGQGGHYEQYF
TRBV4-1	-	-	TRBJ2-6	TGCGCCAGCAGCCAAGGGGGTCTGGGCGGGTCTGGGGCCAACGTCCTGACTTTC	CASSQGGLGGSGANVLTF
TRBV28	TRBD1	-	TRBJ1-2	TGTGCCAGCAGTTTACGGGCAGGGGGCTCCTATGGCTACACCTTC	CASSLRAGGSYGYTF
TRBV5-6	-	-	TRBJ1-5	TGTGCCAGCAGCATGGGACGAGGGTTCAATCAGCCCCAGCATTTT	CASSMGRGFNQPQHF
TRBV19	-	-	TRBJ2-3	TGTGCCAGTACGGGGAAAACTAGCACAGATACGCAGTATTTT	CASTGKTSTDTQYF
TRBV28	-	-	TRBJ1-1	TGTGCCAGCAGTTTGGTTGTGGGGGCTGTGAACACTGAAGCTTTCTTT	CASSLVVGAVNTEAFF
TRBV15	TRBD1	-	TRBJ1-5	TGTGCCACCAGCGGTACAGGGGGCGCCGGACAGCCCCAGCATTTT	CATSGTGGAGQPQHF
TRBV19	-	-	TRBJ2-5	TGTGCCAGTAGTGAATCGCGCGTAGAGACCCAGTACTTC	CASSESRVETQYF
TRBV29-1	-	once	TRBJ2-3	TGCAGCGTTGATAGACAGGAGTATACAGATACGCAGTATTTT	CSVDRQEYTDTQYF
TRBV27	TRBD2	-	TRBJ2-7	TGTGCCAGCAGTTCCGGACTAGCGGGAGGGTACGAGCAGTACTTC	CASSSGLAGGYEQYF
TRBV9	-	-	TRBJ1-2	TGTGCCAGCAGCGGAGCTTGGACAGAGGATGGCTACACCTTC	CASSGAWTEDGYTF
TRBV14	-	-	TRBJ2-3	TGTGCCAGCAGCCAAGCTTTTGGAGCAGATACGCAGTATTTT	CASSQAFGADTQYF
TRBV6-4	TRBD1	-	TRBJ1-2	TGTGCCAGCAGTCCCACCGGGACAGGGTATAATGGCTACACCTTC	CASSPTGTGYNGYTF
TRBV7-8	-	-	TRBJ2-7	TGTGCCAGCAGCCGCTCCTACGAGCAGTACTTC	CASSRSYEQYF
TRBV7-9	TRBD2	-	TRBJ2-2	TGTGCCAGCAGCACCGACCGGGAGGACACCGGGGAGCTGTTTTTT	CASSTDREDTGELFF
TRBV28	TRBD2	-	TRBJ2-5	TGTGCCAGCAGTACTCACTGGACTAGCGGGAGATGGGGGATTCAAGAGACCCAGTACTTC	CASSTHWTSGRWGIQETQYF
TRBV18	TRBD2	-	TRBJ2-5	TGTGCCAGCTCACCAGTAGCGGGGGGCAAAGAGACCCAGTACTTC	CASSPVAGGKETQYF
TRBV10-1	TRBD2	-	TRBJ2-1	TGCGCCAGCAGTGAGTTCCGGACTAGCGGAGACAATGAGCAGTTCTTC	CASSEFRTSGDNEQFF
TRBV30	TRBD2	once	TRBJ2-1	TGTGCCTGGAACCTTGCGGGGGGCATTACCTACAATGAGCAGTTCTTC	CAWNLAGGITYNEQFF
TRBV6-5	-	-	TRBJ2-5	TGTGCCAGCAGTTACTCGATGGCTAGCCAAGAGACCCAGTACTTC	CASSYSMASQETQYF
TRBV18	TRBD1	-	TRBJ1-1	TGTGCCAGCTCCCCTTCACAGGGGGCGAACACTGAAGCTTTCTTT	CASSPSQGANTEAFF
TRBV6-1	TRBD1	-	TRBJ1-2	TGTGCCAGCAGTGAAGGTCCGGGACAGACTAACTATGGCTACACCTTC	CASSEGPGQTNYGYTF
TRBV13	TRBD1	-	TRBJ1-2	TGTGCCAGCAGCTTTTGGACAGGGGCGGGCGGCTACACCTTC	CASSFWTGAGGYTF
TRBV5-6	-	-	TRBJ1-2	TGTGCCAGCAGAAGAATTCCGCCAAACACCCTGAACTATGGCTACACCTTC	CASRRIPPNTLNYGYTF
TRBV9	TRBD1	-	TRBJ1-1	TGTGCCAGCAGCGTTATACAGGGGGCGCAGAATGAAGCTTTCTTT	CASSVIQGAQNEAFF
TRBV6-1	-	-	TRBJ1-5	TGTGCCAGCAGCCCGGGACAAAACCAGCATTTT	CASSPGQNQHF
TRBV4-1	-	-	TRBJ2-7	TGCGCCAGCAGCCGAGGTCCTTTCGGGGCCTACGAGCAGTACTTC	CASSRGPFGAYEQYF
TRBV11-2	TRBD2	-	TRBJ2-7	TGTGCCAGCAGCTTGGAACCCCGGACTAGCAGCTCCTACGAGCAGTACTTC	CASSLEPRTSSSYEQYF
TRBV30	-	-	TRBJ1-6	TGTGCCTGGAGTGCTCCGTCCCCTATCTATAATTCACCCCTCCACTTT	CAWSAPSPIYNSPLHF
TRBV19	TRBD1	-	TRBJ2-2	TGTGCCAGTAGTCTAGACAGGGCGAACACCGGGGAGCTGTTTTTT	CASSLDRANTGELFF
TRBV19	TRBD2	-	TRBJ2-1	TGTGCCAGTAGTACACTAGCGGCCTCCTACAATGAGCAGTTCTTC	CASSTLAASYNEQFF
TRBV30	-	-	TRBJ2-5	TGTGCCTGGAGTTTGGAGAAGACCCAGTACTTC	CAWSLEKTQYF
TRBV27	TRBD1	-	TRBJ2-1	TGTGCCAGCACCCTGACAGGGGAAGGAGGGGACAATGAGCAGTTCTTC	CASTLTGEGGDNEQFF
TRBV28	TRBD2	-	TRBJ2-3	TGTGCCAGCACCGAGGGACTAGCGGGGCCCACAGATACGCAGTATTTT	CASTEGLAGPTDTQYF
TRBV7-3	TRBD2	once	TRBJ2-2	TGTGCCAGCAGACGACTAGCGGCGGGCGGGGAGCTGTTTTTT	CASRRLAAGGELFF
TRBV6-1	-	-	TRBJ1-5	TGTGCCAGCAGTGAAGGCGGGCAGTACTATGCGAATCAGCCCCAGCATTTT	CASSEGGQYYANQPQHF
TRBV6-1	TRBD1	few	TRBJ1-4	TGTGCCACCCACCGGGACAGGGCTGAAAAACTGTTTTTT	CATHRDRAEKLFF
TRBV5-8	-	-	TRBJ1-6	TGTGCCAGCAGCTTATCGTGGCCGGGAGCTTACAATTCACCCCTCCACTTT	CASSLSWPGAYNSPLHF
TRBV4-1	TRBD2	-	TRBJ2-1	TGCGCCAGCAGCCAAGTACCTAGCGGGGGGGCCGATTTTGTCGATGAGCAGTTCTTC	CASSQVPSGGADFVDEQFF
TRBV30	TRBD1	-	TRBJ1-1	TGTGCCTGGAGTGCGACAGGGAGAGCTTTCTTT	CAWSATGRAFF
TRBV11-3	TRBD1	-	TRBJ2-1	TGTGCCAGCACTGGGGACAGTAACAATGAGCAGTTCTTC	CASTGDSNNEQFF